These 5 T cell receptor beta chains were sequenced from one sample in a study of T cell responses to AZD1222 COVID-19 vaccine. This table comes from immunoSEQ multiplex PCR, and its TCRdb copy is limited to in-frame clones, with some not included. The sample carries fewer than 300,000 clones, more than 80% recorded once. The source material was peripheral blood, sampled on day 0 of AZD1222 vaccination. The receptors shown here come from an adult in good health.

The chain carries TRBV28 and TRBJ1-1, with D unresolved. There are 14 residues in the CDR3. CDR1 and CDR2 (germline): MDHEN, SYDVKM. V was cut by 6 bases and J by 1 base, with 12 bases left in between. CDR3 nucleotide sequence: TGTGCCAGCAGCCGATCCCTGGGGAACACTGAAGCTTTCTTT. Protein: CASSRSLGNTEAFF.

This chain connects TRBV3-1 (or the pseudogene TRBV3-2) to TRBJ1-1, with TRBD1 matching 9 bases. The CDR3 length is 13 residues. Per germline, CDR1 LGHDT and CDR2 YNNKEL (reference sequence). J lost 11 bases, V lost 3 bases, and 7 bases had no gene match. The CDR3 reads CASSQEWDRAAFF. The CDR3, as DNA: TGTGCCAGCAGCCAGGAGTGGGACAGGGCGGCTTTCTTT.

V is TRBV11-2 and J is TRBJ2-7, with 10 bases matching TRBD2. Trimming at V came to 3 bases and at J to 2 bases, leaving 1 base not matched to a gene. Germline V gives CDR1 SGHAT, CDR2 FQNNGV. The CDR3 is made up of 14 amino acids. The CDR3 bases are TGTGCCAGCAGCTTCGGGACTAGCGCCTACGAGCAGTACTTC. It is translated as CASSFGTSAYEQYF.

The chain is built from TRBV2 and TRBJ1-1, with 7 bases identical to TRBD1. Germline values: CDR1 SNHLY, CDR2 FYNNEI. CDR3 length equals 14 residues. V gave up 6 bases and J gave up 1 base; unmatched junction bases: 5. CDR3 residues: CASRRQGWNTEAFF. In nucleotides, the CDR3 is TGTGCCAGCAGGCGACAGGGTTGGAACACTGAAGCTTTCTTT.

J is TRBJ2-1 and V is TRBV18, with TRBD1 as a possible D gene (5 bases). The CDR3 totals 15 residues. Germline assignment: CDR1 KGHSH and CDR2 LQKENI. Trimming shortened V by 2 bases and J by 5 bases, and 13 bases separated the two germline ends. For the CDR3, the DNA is TGTGCCAGCTCACCAAGGCAAGGGGCCAACAATGAGCAGTTCTTC. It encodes CASSPRQGANNEQFF.